This paragraph covers one TCR beta chain sequence. Its antigen is not identified. This sample was included in a study of T cell responses to AZD1222 COVID-19 vaccine. General study results and limits: Vaccine-associated CD4 TCRs ranged over spike, dominating at 160-218 and 743-854. Baseline seropositivity characterized only six AZD1222 recipients. White British people made up most donors, females outnumbered males, and clonal diversity was possibly underestimated. The study sampled repertoires only after the peak T cell response.

In germline, CDR1 is MGHRA, CDR2 YSYEKL. CDR3 length: 15 amino acids. Trimming took off 6 bases at V and 0 bases at J, with 11 bases between the two ends. TCRdb's copy holds only in-frame clones and misses some; the assay was immunoSEQ multiplex PCR. The data contain around 100,000 clones, approximately 90% of them singletons. This receptor was identified in an adult in good health. The chain joins TRBV4-1 to TRBJ2-2, with D possibly matching TRBD1 (5 bases). The starting material was peripheral blood, obtained on day 0 of AZD1222 vaccination. The DNA for the CDR3 is TGCGCCAGCAGACGTGGACAAACGAACACCGGGGAGCTGTTTTTT. Translation gives CASRRGQTNTGELFF.